Given below is one T cell receptor beta chain in context. This CDR3 has 17 amino acids. The V gene end was trimmed by 5 bases and the J gene end by 10 bases; junction bases not matched to a gene: 16. CDR1 and CDR2 (germline): SGHTA, FQGNSA. These data come from a study of blood T cell repertoires in COVID-19. Assay: immunoSEQ multiplex PCR; the TCRdb copy retains only in-frame clones and omits some. This sample carries 350,000 to 500,000 clones, 70% to 90% of them seen once, and the ten largest clones take approximately 1.3%. The receptor was derived from a woman under 30 who had been exposed to COVID-19. This chain uses TRBV7-2 with TRBJ1-6, with 8 bases aligning to TRBD1. The sample comprised PBMCs or T cells enriched from blood (not recorded which). Written as DNA, the CDR3 is TGTGCCAGCAGCGTGGCCGGACAGGGTACGGTAGGATCACCCCTCCACTTT. It codes for CASSVAGQGTVGSPLHF.